The 13 T cell receptor beta chains in this list originate from one sample, sequenced in a study of T cell repertoires in cytomegalovirus infection. TCRdb re-derived calls from the reads in MiXCR, one entry per CDR3 protein. Among about 260,000 distinct CDR3 sequences listed, roughly 13% were seen once. The sequencing sample was made of PBMCs. Receptor source: a human donor in good health (CMV status not recorded). Some clones in this sample may be carry-over from other donors' samples.

There are many counts of this clonotype. The V gene is TRBV7-2, the J gene TRBJ2-7, with D perhaps TRBD2 (6 bases). Deletions cut 1 base from V and 3 bases from J, with 10 bases between. This CDR3 is 14 amino acids long. Germline loops: CDR1 SGHTA, CDR2 FQGNSA. Written as DNA, the CDR3 is TGTGCCAGCAGCTTAGACGGGAGCATCTACGAGCAGTACTTC. Protein sequence: CASSLDGSIYEQYF.

At least ten counts were recorded for this clonotype. The chain joins TRBV7-9 to TRBJ2-3, with TRBD2 matching over 12 bases. The CDR3 contains 18 residues. CDR1 and CDR2 (germline): SEHNR, FQNEAQ (reference sequence). V trimming: 6 bases; J trimming: 0 bases; junction bases outside the gene matches: 10. The CDR3 DNA reads as TGTGCCAGCAGTGGGGAACTAGCGGGAGGCCTTAGCACAGATACGCAGTATTTT. This sequence encodes CASSGELAGGLSTDTQYF.

There are a few counts of this clonotype. J is TRBJ1-1 and V is TRBV12-3 or TRBV12-4; D ambiguous. Trimming removed 7 bases from V and 6 bases from J, with 12 bases in between. CDR3 length: 12 amino acids. CDR3 nucleotides: TGTGCCAGCACTCCGGGGTTGTCTGAAGCTTTCTTT. Its translation: CASTPGLSEAFF.

This clonotype appeared many times. The chain employs TRBV28 and TRBJ1-3, with a weak D call TRBD1 (6 bases). CDR1 MDHEN and CDR2 SYDVKM come from the germline V gene. There are 13 residues in the CDR3. The V end was cut by 5 bases, the J end by 2 bases, with 7 bases between. The DNA for the CDR3 is TGTGCCAGCAGTGGGGGCCCTGGAAACACCATATATTTT. Translated, it gives CASSGGPGNTIYF.

This clonotype was recorded at least ten times. The chain is built from TRBV7-3 and TRBJ2-1, with D perhaps TRBD1 (7 bases). V was clipped by 3 bases and J by 7 bases, with 16 bases between them. In germline, CDR1 is SGHTA, CDR2 FQGTGA. This CDR3 region has 15 residues. The CDR3 region is CASSLQGGGVNEQFF. CDR3 in DNA: TGTGCCAGCAGCTTGCAGGGGGGTGGGGTGAATGAGCAGTTCTTC.

In its sample, this clonotype was seen many times. The V and J genes are TRBV7-8 and TRBJ2-2, with D unresolved. This CDR3 is built from 13 residues. Germline V gene sequence: CDR1 SGHVS, CDR2 FQNEAQ. V lost 4 bases and J 7 bases, leaving 10 bases between the germline ends. Here the CDR3 reads CASSSTAFGELFF. In nucleotides, the CDR3 is TGTGCCAGCAGCTCAACGGCTTTCGGGGAGCTGTTTTTT.

This clonotype appeared many times. The chain is built from TRBV20-1 and TRBJ1-4; D is ambiguous. The germline V and J ends were trimmed by 5 bases and 8 bases, with 18 bases remaining between them. This CDR3 region has 14 residues. Germline V gene lookup returns CDR1 DFQATT and CDR2 SNEGSKA (reference sequence). This chain's CDR3 is CSAPDGSGPEKLFF. The CDR3 DNA reads TGCAGTGCTCCAGACGGTTCCGGGCCGGAAAAACTGTTTTTT.

The J gene is TRBJ1-6, the V gene TRBV6-2 or TRBV6-3; D gene ambiguous. V lost 6 bases and J lost 9, with 15 bases in between. The germline gives CDR1 MNHEY, CDR2 SVGEGT. This CDR3 comprises 14 residues. CDR3: CASRQPVRTSPLHF. In DNA form, the CDR3 reads TGTGCCAGCAGACAGCCGGTTCGTACTTCACCCCTCCACTTT.

The chain couples TRBV20-1 to TRBJ1-4; TRBD1 might be the D (6 bases). This CDR3 has 15 residues. The V and J ends lost 6 bases and 5 bases respectively, with 19 bases between them. The V gene's germline CDR1 is DFQATT and CDR2 SNEGSKA (reference sequence). CDR3 in DNA: TGCAGTGCGGGGGGCGGTTGGCGCCAGAATGAAAAACTGTTTTTT. Its protein is CSAGGGWRQNEKLFF.

This clonotype was recorded at least ten times. The chain joins TRBV7-2 to TRBJ1-1; D is unclear. Germline-derived CDR1 and CDR2 are SGHTA and FQGNSA. The length of the CDR3 is 15 residues. Trimming took off 5 bases at V and 1 base at J, with 14 bases between the two ends. CDR3 DNA sequence: TGTGCCAGCAGCCTCGACTTCGGGAGGAACACTGAAGCTTTCTTT. This encodes CASSLDFGRNTEAFF.

This clonotype was detected many times. This chain uses TRBV6-5 with TRBJ2-1; a possible D gene is TRBD2 (6 bases). Germline V lookup: CDR1 MNHEY, CDR2 SVGAGI. Deletions cut 3 bases from V and 8 bases from J, with 17 bases between. This CDR3 is 15 amino acids long. DNA for the CDR3: TGTGCCAGCAGTTATCGAAAGACTAGGCTGGATGAGCAGTTCTTC. It is translated as CASSYRKTRLDEQFF.

In this sample, this clonotype turned up many times. V usage is TRBV6-6 and J usage is TRBJ2-1, with D perhaps assigned TRBD1 or TRBD2 (6 bases each). This CDR3 has 15 residues. Trimming pared 0 bases from V and 9 bases from J, leaving 15 bases between. Germline loops: CDR1 MNHNY, CDR2 SVGAGI (reference sequence). The CDR3 here is CASSYSNVGGSEQFF. The CDR3 nucleotides are TGTGCCAGCAGTTACTCGAACGTAGGGGGGTCTGAGCAGTTCTTC.

This clonotype was counted many times. The chain combines TRBV20-1 with TRBJ2-1; tentative D call: TRBD2 (5 bases). V shed 3 bases and J shed 3 bases, with 12 bases lying between them. Germline V gene data show CDR1 as DFQATT and CDR2 as SNEGSKA (reference sequence). This CDR3 comprises 14 residues. CDR3 sequence (DNA): TGCAGTGCTAGTCGCGGGCAGAGCTACAATGAGCAGTTCTTC. Amino acid sequence: CSASRGQSYNEQFF.